This TCR beta chain was sequenced during a study of metastatic and nonmetastatic thyroid tumors. Study-wide context: Peripheral blood and tumor or nodule samples from malignant and benign thyroid patients were compared. Study-level results: As reported, TCR beta diversity in blood and tumor was significantly higher in malignant thyroid tumors than in benign nodules.

The CDR3 spans 14 residues. Germline V CDR1 and CDR2: SGHRS, YFSETQ. The V and J ends lost 0 bases and 1 base respectively, with 7 bases between them. Original analysis: What underpinned the distant-metastasis classifier for papillary thyroid cancer was the set of CDR3 differences across clinicopathological groups. From the PCR reads, TCRdb re-called clones with MiXCR. TCRdb assigned the V and J calls; the authors' analysis was not used. In the table there are over 20,000 clones, approximately 30% of which are singletons. Worth noting for this clone: Its antigen is currently unknown.

Each patient came to thyroid surgery without any prior treatment (of any kind). Sequencing used blood. The sequence was obtained from a female donor with papillary thyroid cancer or a benign thyroid nodule (not recorded which). Some clones in this sample may be carry-over from other donors' samples. This chain links TRBV5-1 with TRBJ1-1, with D uncertain. CDR3 bases: TGCGCCAGCAGCTTGGCACAGACGAACACTGAAGCTTTCTTT. Translated: CASSLAQTNTEAFF.